Presented here are 22 T cell receptor beta chains from one specimen sequenced in a study of cytomegalovirus exposure and HLA in healthy donors (dated by TCRdb to 2015 to 2018). Receptor amplification or capture employed the immunoSEQ multiplex PCR assay. The multiplex PCR relied on a mix of 60 forward primers for TCR Vbeta segments and 13 reverse primers for TCR Jbeta segments. What TCRdb holds here is the immuneACCESS table cut down to in-frame rearrangements. Part of the clones is not present; checked against another copy, under half of the missing clones reflect an unresolved V gene, and the others are unexplained. The sample records approximately 100,000 clones, roughly 79% of which are singletons. Roughly 4% of the sample comes from the top ten. Material: PBMCs. The receptors were sampled from a man in his forties or fifties in good health and CMV-seronegative.

This clone has more than one count but fewer than ten. This chain connects TRBV5-1 to TRBJ1-2; no clear D gene. V gave up 0 bases and J gave up 6 bases, with 9 bases separating them. Germline values: CDR1 SGHRS, CDR2 YFSETQ. The CDR3 extends over 13 amino acids. The CDR3 region is CASSLDSWNGYTF. CDR3 DNA sequence: TGCGCCAGCAGCTTGGACAGTTGGAATGGCTACACCTTC.

This clone was observed a few times. The chain recombines TRBV6-5 with TRBJ1-1; D is unclear. The CDR3 consists of 12 residues. The germline CDR1 and CDR2 sequences are MNHEY and SVGAGI. V lost 6 bases to trimming and J lost 11 bases, with 16 bases between them. CDR3 residues: CASRNDRGLAFF. DNA for the CDR3: TGTGCCAGCAGGAATGATCGCGGGTTGGCTTTCTTT.

In its sample, this clone was seen a few times. The gene calls are TRBV7-2 and TRBJ1-2; 11 bases fit TRBD1. Germline V gene sequence: CDR1 SGHTA, CDR2 FQGNSA. CDR3 length equals 18 residues. Trimming took 4 bases from V and 4 from J; bases not matched to a gene: 14. CDR3 amino acids: CASSSTPGGQGVGYGYTF. The DNA for the CDR3 is TGTGCCAGCAGCTCAACTCCTGGGGGACAGGGGGTTGGCTATGGCTACACCTTC.

Concerning this clone: Compared with germline, one end of the junction differs, possibly owing to a read error. The genes are TRBV5-1 and TRBJ1-1, with D perhaps TRBD1 (6 bases). Per the germline V gene, CDR1 is SGHRS and CDR2 is YFSETQ. The CDR3 contains 14 residues. The CDR3 sequence is CASSLTGLKTEAFF. CDR3 nucleotide sequence: TGCGCCAGCAGCTTGACAGGGTTGAAGACTGAAGCTTTCTTT.

The chain recombines TRBV9 with TRBJ2-1; the match to TRBD1 covers 7 bases. V lost 1 base to trimming and J lost 6 bases; unmatched junction nucleotides: 4. This CDR3 has 14 residues. Per the germline V gene, CDR1 is SGDLS and CDR2 is YYNGEE. The DNA for the CDR3 is TGTGCCAGCAGCGTACCGGGGACAGTCAATGAGCAGTTCTTC. It yields the protein CASSVPGTVNEQFF.

This clone was observed a handful of times. This chain links TRBV6-5 with TRBJ1-6; 8 bases match TRBD1. Germline values: CDR1 MNHEY, CDR2 SVGAGI. This CDR3 spans 16 amino acids. V lost 0 bases to trimming and J lost 9 bases; unmatched junction nucleotides: 7. The CDR3 nucleotides read TGTGCCAGCAGTTACTCGATAGGACAGGGAACTTCACCCCTCCACTTT. This gives the protein CASSYSIGQGTSPLHF.

The J gene is TRBJ2-7, the V gene TRBV10-3; 13 bases line up with TRBD2. The V gene's germline CDR1 is ENHRY and CDR2 SYGVKD. The ends lost 4 bases at V and 0 bases at J; junction bases unmatched: 12. CDR3 length: 19 amino acids. CDR3 in DNA: TGTGCCATCAGTGGGCCCACTAGCGGGGGGGCCTCACGCTCCTACGAGCAGTACTTC. It yields the protein CAISGPTSGGASRSYEQYF.

The V gene is TRBV7-3, the J gene TRBJ2-1; D is uncertain. Germline V gene lookup returns CDR1 SGHTA and CDR2 FQGTGA. The CDR3 length is 15 residues. V lost 5 bases and J lost 5, with 16 bases in between. CDR3 DNA sequence: TGTGCCAGCAGCCCGCATGGGCCCCTTGACAATGAGCAGTTCTTC. It encodes CASSPHGPLDNEQFF.

This clone appeared a single time. This chain links TRBV5-6 with TRBJ1-2; D possibly corresponds to TRBD1 (6 bases). Germline V gene data show CDR1 as SGHDT and CDR2 as YYEEEE. The CDR3 totals 17 residues. V lost 4 bases and J 0 bases, leaving 19 bases between the germline ends. The CDR3 spells CASSPGDTITANYGYTF. As DNA, the CDR3 is TGTGCCAGCAGCCCAGGGGACACTATAACAGCTAACTATGGCTACACCTTC.

The J gene is TRBJ1-1, the V gene TRBV13, with D possibly matching TRBD1 (5 bases). CDR3 length: 12 residues. The V end was cut by 11 bases, the J end by 11 bases, with 21 bases between. CDR1 PRHDT and CDR2 FYEKMQ come from the germline V gene (reference sequence). The CDR3, as DNA: TGTGCCTCGAAGGGGATAAATCCCGGGGCTTTCTTT. Its protein is CASKGINPGAFF.

The V gene is TRBV5-4, the J gene TRBJ2-5; D is undetermined. Gene TRBJ2-7 matches the end of the DNA better, so the J call may be wrong. The V gene's germline CDR1 is SGHNT and CDR2 YYREEE (reference sequence). CDR3 length equals 12 residues. The chain's CDR3 is CASSLGIYEQYF. The CDR3 bases are TGTGCCAGCAGCTTGGGAATCTACGAGCAGTACTTC.

This clone occurred once. Other DNA sequences of this sample code for an identical CDR3. The rearrangement joins TRBV7-3 to TRBJ1-6; perhaps TRBD1 as D (5 bases). CDR1 SGHTA and CDR2 FQGTGA come from the germline V gene. Trimming removed 5 bases at V and 5 bases at J, with 7 bases between. There are 13 residues in the CDR3. The CDR3 nucleotides read TGTGCCAGCAGCGGACAACATAATTCACCCCTCCACTTT. Translated: CASSGQHNSPLHF.

The chain carries TRBV19 and TRBJ1-6; D is perhaps TRBD1 (5 bases). This CDR3 contains 12 residues. The germline gives CDR1 LNHDA, CDR2 SQIVND (reference sequence). V was clipped by 4 bases and J by 7 bases, with 5 bases between them. The CDR3 loop reads CASSTGNSPLHF. CDR3 sequence (DNA): TGTGCCAGTAGTACAGGGAATTCACCCCTCCACTTT.

The V call is TRBV18, the J call TRBJ2-7; no definite D call. Looked up from germline, CDR1 is KGHSH and CDR2 is LQKENI. This CDR3 spans 14 amino acids. The ends were cut back, 3 bases at V and 3 bases at J, with 12 bases in the middle. CDR3 protein: CASSPDWRNYEQYV. In DNA form, the CDR3 reads TGTGCCAGCTCACCCGACTGGCGGAACTACGAGCAGTACGTC.

This chain's CDR3 is CASSLEDRTLYGYTF. CDR3 coding DNA: TGTGCCAGCAGTCTAGAGGACAGGACACTATATGGCTACACCTTC. The chain employs TRBV28 and TRBJ1-2; TRBD1 agrees at 7 bases. Germline loops: CDR1 MDHEN, CDR2 SYDVKM. Unmatched junction bases numbered 11, after V lost 5 bases and J lost 5 bases. This CDR3 region has 15 residues.

The chain is built from TRBV7-2 and TRBJ1-5; a possible D gene is TRBD1 (5 bases). The CDR3 sequence is 14 residues long. V was trimmed by 5 bases and J by 5 bases, leaving 13 bases between them. Germline values: CDR1 SGHTA, CDR2 FQGNSA. The CDR3 protein is CASSPTGGDQPQHF. The DNA for the CDR3 is TGTGCCAGCAGCCCCACGGGGGGAGATCAGCCCCAGCATTTT.

V is TRBV2 and J is TRBJ1-5; 8 nucleotides agree with TRBD1. V gave up 6 bases and J gave up 1 base; unmatched junction bases: 2. CDR1 is SNHLY, CDR2 FYNNEI, per germline. The CDR3 length is 14 residues. CDR3 loop: CASRDRVSNQPQHF. The DNA for the CDR3 is TGTGCCAGCAGGGACAGGGTGAGCAATCAGCCCCAGCATTTT.

The chain is built from TRBV28 and TRBJ1-3; 8 bases align to TRBD1. V lost 8 bases and J lost 6; bases outside the gene matches: 12. Per the germline V gene, CDR1 is MDHEN and CDR2 is SYDVKM. The CDR3 loop spans 15 amino acids. Here the CDR3 reads CASGHGQGPENTIYF. CDR3 DNA: TGTGCCAGCGGACATGGACAGGGTCCAGAAAACACCATATATTTT.

This sequence joins TRBV19 and TRBJ1-2, with 8 positions matching TRBD1. CDR1 is LNHDA, CDR2 SQIVND, per germline (reference sequence). The CDR3 covers 12 residues. Unmatched junction bases numbered 1, after V lost 6 bases and J lost 4 bases. The CDR3 DNA follows: TGTGCCAGTAGCGGACAGGGCTATGGCTACACCTTC. Amino acids: CASSGQGYGYTF. Looking up the rest from reference TRBV19 and TRBJ1-2 gives the full variable domain: DGGITQSPKYLFRKEGQNVTLSCEQNLNHDAMYWYRQDPGQGLRLIYYSQIVNDFQKGDIAEGYSVSREKKESFPLTVTSAQKNPTAFYLCASSGQGYGYTFGSGTRLTVV.

This sequence joins TRBV5-1 and TRBJ1-4; TRBD1 agrees at 9 bases. Looked up from germline, CDR1 is SGHRS and CDR2 is YFSETQ. The CDR3 runs to 16 residues. V gave up 4 bases and J gave up 2 bases; unmatched junction bases: 6. CDR3 residues: CASSSGQGPTNEKLFF. CDR3 DNA: TGCGCCAGCAGCAGCGGACAGGGGCCGACTAATGAAAAACTGTTTTTT.

The rearrangement joins TRBV29-1 to TRBJ2-1, with 7 positions matching TRBD1. CDR1 SQVTM and CDR2 ANQGSEA come from the germline V gene. The CDR3 contains 13 residues. V was clipped by 6 bases and J by 4 bases; unmatched bases: 6. The CDR3 nucleotides read TGCAGCGTGCGACAGGGTGGGTACAATGAGCAGTTCTTC. Its protein product is CSVRQGGYNEQFF.

This clone was seen more than once but under ten times. The J gene is TRBJ1-2, the V gene TRBV4-1; 10 nucleotides align to TRBD1. This CDR3 region has 18 residues. The germline V gene encodes CDR1 MGHRA and CDR2 YSYEKL. Unmatched junction bases numbered 11, after V lost 2 bases and J lost 2 bases. The CDR3 bases are TGCGCCAGCAGCCAACCCCGGACAGGGGGTCCGAGGAACTATGGCTACACCTTC. This gives the protein CASSQPRTGGPRNYGYTF.